This T cell receptor (beta chain) was identified during a study of shared clonotypes between healthy human individuals. Findings and limits, study-wide: The diversity represented, both genetic and in exposure history, was limited by few donors. An expected dependence of interdonor clonotype sharing on sequencing depth was noted. Compared with clonotypes that all four donors shared, non-shared clonotypes had lower generation probabilities.

The CDR3 extends over 11 amino acids. Germline CDR1 reads DFQATT; CDR2 reads SNEGSKA (reference sequence). Concerning this clone: Its antigen is unknown.

It was across several immunoSEQ plates that each subset's genomic DNA was evenly split. Produced via immunoSEQ multiplex PCR; TCRdb's table is partial and in-frame only. Of 2,500,000 or so clones in the sample, roughly 93% were seen once. Specimen: naive CD4+ T cells from PBMCs. The subset: CD45RA+ positively selected. J is TRBJ2-7 and V is TRBV20-1; D possibly corresponds to TRBD2 (6 bases). The receptor was isolated from a man aged 18 to 29 in good health. Some clones in this sample may be carry-over from other donors' samples. CDR3 in amino acids: CSADGGYEQYF. The CDR3, as DNA: TGCAGCGCCGACGGGGGTTACGAGCAGTACTTC.